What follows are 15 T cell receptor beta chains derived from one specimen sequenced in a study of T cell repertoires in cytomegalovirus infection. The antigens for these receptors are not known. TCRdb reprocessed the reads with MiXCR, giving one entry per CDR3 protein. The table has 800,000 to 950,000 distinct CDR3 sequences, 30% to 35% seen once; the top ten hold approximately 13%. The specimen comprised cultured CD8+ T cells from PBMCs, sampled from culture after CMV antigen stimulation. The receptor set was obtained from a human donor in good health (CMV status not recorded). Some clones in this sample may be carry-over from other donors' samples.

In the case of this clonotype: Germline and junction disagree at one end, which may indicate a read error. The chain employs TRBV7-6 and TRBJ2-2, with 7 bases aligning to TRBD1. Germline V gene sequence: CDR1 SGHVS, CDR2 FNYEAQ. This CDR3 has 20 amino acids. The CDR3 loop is CASSAAPFLTGKLYTGELFF. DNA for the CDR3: TGTGCTAGCAGCGCAGCTCCCTTTTTGACAGGGAAGCTTTACACCGGGGAGCTGTTTTTT.

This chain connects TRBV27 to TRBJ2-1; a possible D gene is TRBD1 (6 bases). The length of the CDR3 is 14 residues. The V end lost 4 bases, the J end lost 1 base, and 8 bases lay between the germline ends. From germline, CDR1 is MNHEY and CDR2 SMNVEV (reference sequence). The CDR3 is CASSYGQSYNEQFF. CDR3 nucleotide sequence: TGTGCCAGCAGTTACGGACAGTCCTACAATGAGCAGTTCTTC.

The CDR3 DNA is TGTGCCAGCAGTGGGGGACTAGGGTCCGGGGAGCTGTTTTTT. Protein product: CASSGGLGSGELFF. This rearrangement joins TRBV2 to TRBJ2-2; 8 bases agree with TRBD2. CDR3 size: 14 residues. In germline, CDR1 is SNHLY, CDR2 FYNNEI. J gave up 6 bases and V 4 bases, and 4 bases lay outside the gene matches.

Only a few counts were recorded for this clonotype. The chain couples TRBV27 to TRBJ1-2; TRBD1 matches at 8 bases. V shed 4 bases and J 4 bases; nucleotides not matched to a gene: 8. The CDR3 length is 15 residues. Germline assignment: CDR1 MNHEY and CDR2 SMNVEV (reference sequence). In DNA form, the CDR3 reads TGTGCCAGCAGTTCCCAGGGGGCGGCCAGCTATGGCTACACCTTC. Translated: CASSSQGAASYGYTF.

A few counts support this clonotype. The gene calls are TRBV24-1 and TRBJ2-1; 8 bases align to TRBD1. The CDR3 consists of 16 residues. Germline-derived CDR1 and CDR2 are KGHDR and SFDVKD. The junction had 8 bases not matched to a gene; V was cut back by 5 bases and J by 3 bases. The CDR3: CATSVWTGQGYNEQFF. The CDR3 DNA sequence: TGTGCCACCAGTGTTTGGACAGGGCAGGGCTACAATGAGCAGTTCTTC.

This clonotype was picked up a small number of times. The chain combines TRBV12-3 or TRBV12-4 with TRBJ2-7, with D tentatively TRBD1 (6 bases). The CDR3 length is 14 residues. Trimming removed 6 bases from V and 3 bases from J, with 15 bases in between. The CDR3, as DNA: TGTGCCAGCAGCCCCGGGACAAACTTCTACGAGCAGTACGTC. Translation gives CASSPGTNFYEQYV.

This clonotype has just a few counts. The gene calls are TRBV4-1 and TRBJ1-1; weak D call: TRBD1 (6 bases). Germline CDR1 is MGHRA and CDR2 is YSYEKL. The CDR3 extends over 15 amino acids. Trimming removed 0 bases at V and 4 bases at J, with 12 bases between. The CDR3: CASSQDRGGTTEAFF. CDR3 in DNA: TGCGCCAGCAGCCAAGACCGGGGGGGCACCACTGAAGCTTTCTTT.

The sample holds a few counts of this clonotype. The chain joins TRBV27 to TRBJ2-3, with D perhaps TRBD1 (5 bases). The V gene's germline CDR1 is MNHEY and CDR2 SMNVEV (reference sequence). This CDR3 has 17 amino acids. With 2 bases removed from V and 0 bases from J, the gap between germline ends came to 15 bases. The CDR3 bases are TGTGCCAGCAGTTTAGGCAGGGCGCTCCTTAGCACAGATACGCAGTATTTT. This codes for CASSLGRALLSTDTQYF.

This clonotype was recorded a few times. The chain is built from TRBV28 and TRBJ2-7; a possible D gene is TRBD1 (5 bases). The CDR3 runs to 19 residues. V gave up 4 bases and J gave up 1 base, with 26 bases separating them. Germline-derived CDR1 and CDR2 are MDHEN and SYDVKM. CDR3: CASSSQTKTDSYRSYEQYV. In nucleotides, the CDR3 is TGTGCCAGCAGTTCCCAAACGAAAACAGACAGTTATAGATCCTACGAGCAGTACGTC.

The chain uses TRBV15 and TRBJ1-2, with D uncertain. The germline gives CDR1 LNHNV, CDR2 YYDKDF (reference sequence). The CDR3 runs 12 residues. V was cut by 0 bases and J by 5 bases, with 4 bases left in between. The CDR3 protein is CATSRDGYGYTF. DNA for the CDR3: TGTGCCACCAGCAGAGATGGGTATGGCTACACCTTC.

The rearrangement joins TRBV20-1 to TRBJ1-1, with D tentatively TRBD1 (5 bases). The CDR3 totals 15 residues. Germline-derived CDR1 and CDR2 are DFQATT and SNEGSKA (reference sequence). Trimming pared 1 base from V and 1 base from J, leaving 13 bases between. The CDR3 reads CSARAREGRNTEAFF. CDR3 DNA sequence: TGCAGTGCTAGAGCCAGGGAAGGAAGGAACACTGAAGCTTTCTTT.

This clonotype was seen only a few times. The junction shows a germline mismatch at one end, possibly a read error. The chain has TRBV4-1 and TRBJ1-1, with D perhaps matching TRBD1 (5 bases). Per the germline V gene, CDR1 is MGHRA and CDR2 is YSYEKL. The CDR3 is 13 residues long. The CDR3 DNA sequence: TGTGCCAGCAGCCAAGACAGATACACTGAAGCTTTCTTT. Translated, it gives CASSQDRYTEAFF.

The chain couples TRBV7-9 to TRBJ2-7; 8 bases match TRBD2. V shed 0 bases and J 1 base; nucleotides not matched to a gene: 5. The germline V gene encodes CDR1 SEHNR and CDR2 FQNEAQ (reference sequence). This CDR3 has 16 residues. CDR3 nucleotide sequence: TGTGCCAGCAGCTTAGCGGGCGGGGGGAAGTCCTACGAGCAGTACTTC. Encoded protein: CASSLAGGGKSYEQYF.

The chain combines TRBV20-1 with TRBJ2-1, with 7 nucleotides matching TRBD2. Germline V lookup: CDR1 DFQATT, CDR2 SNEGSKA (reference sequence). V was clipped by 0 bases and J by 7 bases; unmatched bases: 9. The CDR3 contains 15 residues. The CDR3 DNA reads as TGCAGTGCTAGAGATCGGAACGGGGGGAGAAATGAGCAGTTCTTC. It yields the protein CSARDRNGGRNEQFF.

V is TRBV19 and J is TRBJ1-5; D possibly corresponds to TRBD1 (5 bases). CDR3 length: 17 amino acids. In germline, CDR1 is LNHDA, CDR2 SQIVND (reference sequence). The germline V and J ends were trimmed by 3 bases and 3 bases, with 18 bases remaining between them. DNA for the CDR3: TGTGCCAGTAGTATGGGGTTGGGGCGAAGGGACAATCAGCCCCAGCATTTT. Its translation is CASSMGLGRRDNQPQHF.